The rows below give T cell receptor beta chains drawn from one sample of a study of blood T cells in healthy people across ages. TCRdb called the 5' RACE reads again in MiXCR, with one record for every CDR3 protein. The sample consists of over 950,000 distinct CDR3 sequences, roughly 51% of them appearing once. Sequencing used blood. These receptors all stem from a woman aged 55-69 years in good health. The CDR3 runs from the conserved cysteine through the conserved F or W. D genes are given only for firm matches. Clone sizes are given selectively: once, few, many, or a class where the clone is expanded.

j_call: TRBJ2-1
d_call: TRBD2
clone_size: NA
v_call: TRBV24-1
cdr3_aa: CATSDGRAVSSYNEQFF
cdr3_nt: TGTGCCACCAGTGATGGGAGGGCCGTGAGCTCCTACAATGAGCAGTTCTTC

j_call: TRBJ2-5
d_call: NA
clone_size: NA
v_call: TRBV20-1
cdr3_aa: CSARDFNQETQYF
cdr3_nt: TGCAGTGCAAGGGACTTTAACCAAGAGACCCAGTACTTC

j_call: TRBJ2-5
d_call: NA
clone_size: NA
v_call: TRBV5-1
cdr3_aa: CASSLGSFETQYF
cdr3_nt: TGCGCCAGCAGCTTGGGCAGCTTTGAGACCCAGTACTTC

j_call: TRBJ2-3
d_call: TRBD2
clone_size: once
v_call: TRBV18
cdr3_aa: CASSATSGTTDTQYF
cdr3_nt: TGTGCCAGCTCAGCAACTAGCGGGACCACAGATACGCAGTATTTT

j_call: TRBJ2-7
d_call: TRBD1
clone_size: NA
v_call: TRBV6-2/TRBV6-3
cdr3_aa: CASSPVDRYSYEQYF
cdr3_nt: TGTGCCAGCAGTCCAGTGGACAGGTACTCCTACGAGCAGTACTTC

j_call: TRBJ2-2
d_call: NA
clone_size: few
v_call: TRBV10-1
cdr3_aa: CASSRIPAGELFF
cdr3_nt: TGCGCCAGCAGCCGGATTCCCGCCGGGGAGCTGTTTTTT

j_call: TRBJ1-1
d_call: NA
clone_size: NA
v_call: TRBV7-8
cdr3_aa: CASSQHRDRMLNTEAFF
cdr3_nt: TGTGCCAGCAGCCAACACAGGGATCGGATGTTGAACACTGAAGCTTTCTTT

j_call: TRBJ2-7
d_call: TRBD2
clone_size: NA
v_call: TRBV20-1
cdr3_aa: CSAPSLAGEGEQYF
cdr3_nt: TGCAGTGCCCCTTCGCTAGCGGGAGAAGGCGAGCAGTACTTC

j_call: TRBJ2-6
d_call: NA
clone_size: once
v_call: TRBV7-2
cdr3_aa: CASSLGGGRANVLTF
cdr3_nt: TGTGCCAGCAGCTTAGGGGGCGGGAGGGCCAACGTCCTGACTTTC

j_call: TRBJ1-1
d_call: NA
clone_size: NA
v_call: TRBV6-5
cdr3_aa: CASSYGVVNTEAFF
cdr3_nt: TGTGCCAGCAGTTACGGGGTGGTGAACACTGAAGCTTTCTTT

j_call: TRBJ2-7
d_call: NA
clone_size: NA
v_call: TRBV20-1
cdr3_aa: CSAGTGLGGWGEQYF
cdr3_nt: TGCAGTGCTGGTACGGGCCTAGGGGGGTGGGGTGAGCAGTACTTC

j_call: TRBJ1-5
d_call: NA
clone_size: NA
v_call: TRBV2
cdr3_aa: CASSAGMGLRRNQPQHF
cdr3_nt: TGTGCCAGCAGTGCGGGTATGGGCTTGAGGCGCAATCAGCCCCAGCATTTT

j_call: TRBJ2-1
d_call: TRBD2
clone_size: NA
v_call: TRBV7-8
cdr3_aa: CATGTMVFF
cdr3_nt: TGTGCCACCGGGACTATGGTGTTCTTC

j_call: TRBJ1-5
d_call: TRBD1
clone_size: NA
v_call: TRBV20-1
cdr3_aa: CSAWDSGDNQPQHF
cdr3_nt: TGCAGTGCCTGGGACAGTGGGGACAATCAGCCCCAGCATTTT

j_call: TRBJ1-5
d_call: NA
clone_size: NA
v_call: TRBV12-3/TRBV12-4
cdr3_aa: CASSLSGFGQPQHF
cdr3_nt: TGTGCCAGCAGTTTATCCGGGTTTGGTCAGCCCCAGCATTTT

j_call: TRBJ2-7
d_call: TRBD2
clone_size: NA
v_call: TRBV29-1
cdr3_aa: CSPAKLADSWDNEQYF
cdr3_nt: TGCAGCCCGGCCAAACTAGCGGACAGTTGGGACAATGAGCAGTACTTC

j_call: TRBJ2-3
d_call: TRBD2
clone_size: few
v_call: TRBV20-1
cdr3_aa: CSASPFRGRFRTDTQYF
cdr3_nt: TGCAGTGCTAGTCCGTTTCGCGGGAGGTTTCGCACAGATACGCAGTATTTT

j_call: TRBJ2-3
d_call: TRBD1
clone_size: NA
v_call: TRBV6-2/TRBV6-3
cdr3_aa: CASKRDRGPDTQYF
cdr3_nt: TGTGCCAGCAAACGGGACAGGGGACCAGATACGCAGTATTTT

j_call: TRBJ2-7
d_call: TRBD2
clone_size: NA
v_call: TRBV7-2
cdr3_aa: CASSSHLGLAFVGQYF
cdr3_nt: TGTGCCAGCAGCTCTCATCTGGGACTAGCATTTGTAGGGCAGTACTTC

j_call: TRBJ2-3
d_call: TRBD2
clone_size: many
v_call: TRBV7-9
cdr3_aa: CASSLGTSGTDTQYF
cdr3_nt: TGTGCCAGCAGCTTAGGGACTAGCGGCACAGATACGCAGTATTTT

j_call: TRBJ2-5
d_call: TRBD2
clone_size: NA
v_call: TRBV5-1
cdr3_aa: CASSSTASGSGQETQYF
cdr3_nt: TGCGCCAGCAGCTCGACCGCTAGCGGGAGTGGCCAAGAGACCCAGTACTTC

j_call: TRBJ1-2
d_call: NA
clone_size: NA
v_call: TRBV20-1
cdr3_aa: CSAREGETANYGYTF
cdr3_nt: TGCAGTGCTAGAGAAGGGGAAACGGCCAACTATGGCTACACCTTC

j_call: TRBJ2-5
d_call: NA
clone_size: NA
v_call: TRBV15
cdr3_aa: CATSRDTGETQYF
cdr3_nt: TGTGCCACCAGCAGAGATACCGGGGAGACCCAGTACTTC

j_call: TRBJ2-7
d_call: NA
clone_size: few
v_call: TRBV14
cdr3_aa: CASSQGLGVAYEQYF
cdr3_nt: TGTGCCAGCAGCCAAGGTCTTGGAGTGGCCTACGAGCAGTACTTC

j_call: TRBJ2-7
d_call: TRBD2
clone_size: few
v_call: TRBV25-1
cdr3_aa: CASSGGGEAYEQYF
cdr3_nt: TGTGCCAGCAGTGGGGGGGGAGAGGCCTACGAGCAGTACTTC

j_call: TRBJ2-3
d_call: TRBD1
clone_size: NA
v_call: TRBV5-1
cdr3_aa: CASTLDRLTDTQYF
cdr3_nt: TGCGCCAGCACTCTGGACAGGCTCACAGATACGCAGTATTTT

j_call: TRBJ1-2
d_call: NA
clone_size: NA
v_call: TRBV24-1
cdr3_aa: CATSDFSVGYGYTF
cdr3_nt: TGTGCCACCAGTGATTTTTCGGTCGGGTATGGCTACACCTTC

j_call: TRBJ1-5
d_call: NA
clone_size: NA
v_call: TRBV7-9
cdr3_aa: CASGSDARGGRGNQPQHF
cdr3_nt: TGTGCCAGCGGCTCCGACGCCCGTGGGGGAAGGGGCAATCAGCCCCAGCATTTT

j_call: TRBJ2-5
d_call: NA
clone_size: few
v_call: TRBV4-1
cdr3_aa: CASSQVRGIETQYF
cdr3_nt: TGCGCCAGCAGCCAAGTTAGAGGGATAGAGACCCAGTACTTC

j_call: TRBJ2-7
d_call: TRBD2
clone_size: NA
v_call: TRBV2
cdr3_aa: CASMLLAGAREQYF
cdr3_nt: TGTGCCAGCATGTTGCTAGCGGGAGCTCGGGAGCAGTACTTC

j_call: TRBJ2-7
d_call: TRBD2
clone_size: many
v_call: TRBV4-2
cdr3_aa: CASRASGTYEQYF
cdr3_nt: TGTGCCAGCAGGGCTAGCGGAACCTACGAGCAGTACTTC

j_call: TRBJ2-3
d_call: TRBD2
clone_size: NA
v_call: TRBV4-2
cdr3_aa: CASSQDSSSGSTDTQYF
cdr3_nt: TGTGCCAGCAGCCAAGACTCGTCTAGCGGGAGCACAGATACGCAGTATTTT

j_call: TRBJ1-3
d_call: NA
clone_size: NA
v_call: TRBV7-9
cdr3_aa: CASSFSVLRQTTRGGRSIYF
cdr3_nt: TGTGCCAGCAGCTTTTCCGTATTGAGACAGACGACGAGGGGAGGACGGAGCATATATTTT

j_call: TRBJ1-1
d_call: NA
clone_size: few
v_call: TRBV29-1
cdr3_aa: CSARQLEAFF
cdr3_nt: TGCAGCGCTAGACAACTTGAAGCTTTCTTT

j_call: TRBJ2-5
d_call: NA
clone_size: many
v_call: TRBV20-1
cdr3_aa: CSAREGTVQETQYF
cdr3_nt: TGCAGTGCTAGAGAAGGGACGGTACAAGAGACCCAGTACTTC

j_call: TRBJ2-5
d_call: TRBD2
clone_size: few
v_call: TRBV9
cdr3_aa: CASSVGGRGSGSAETQYF
cdr3_nt: TGTGCCAGCAGCGTAGGTGGTCGTGGTAGCGGGAGCGCCGAGACCCAGTACTTC

j_call: TRBJ2-7
d_call: NA
clone_size: NA
v_call: TRBV27
cdr3_aa: CASRPLLGRDYEQYF
cdr3_nt: TGTGCCAGCAGACCCTTGTTAGGACGGGATTACGAGCAGTACTTC

j_call: TRBJ2-1
d_call: TRBD2
clone_size: NA
v_call: TRBV6-5
cdr3_aa: CASSYSAGERSNEQFF
cdr3_nt: TGTGCCAGCAGTTACTCGGCGGGAGAGCGATCGAATGAGCAGTTCTTC

j_call: TRBJ2-5
d_call: NA
clone_size: few
v_call: TRBV27
cdr3_aa: CASSLGPLGATLKETQYF
cdr3_nt: TGTGCCAGCAGTCTCGGGCCGCTGGGGGCGACACTTAAAGAGACCCAGTACTTC

j_call: TRBJ2-7
d_call: NA
clone_size: once
v_call: TRBV5-1
cdr3_aa: CASSLGLGLIYEQYF
cdr3_nt: TGCGCCAGCAGCTTGGGACTAGGACTCATCTACGAGCAGTACTTC

j_call: TRBJ2-5
d_call: NA
clone_size: NA
v_call: TRBV14
cdr3_aa: CASSQDWTGTQYF
cdr3_nt: TGTGCCAGCAGCCAAGATTGGACGGGGACCCAGTACTTC